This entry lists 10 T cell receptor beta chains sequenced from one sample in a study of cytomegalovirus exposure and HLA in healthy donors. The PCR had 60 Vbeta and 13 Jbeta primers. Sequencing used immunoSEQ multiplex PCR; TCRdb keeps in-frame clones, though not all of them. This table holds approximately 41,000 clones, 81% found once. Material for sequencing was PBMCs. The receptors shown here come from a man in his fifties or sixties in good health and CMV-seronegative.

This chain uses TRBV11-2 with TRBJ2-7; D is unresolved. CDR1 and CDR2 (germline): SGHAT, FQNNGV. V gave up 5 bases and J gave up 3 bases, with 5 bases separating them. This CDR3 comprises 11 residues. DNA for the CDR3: TGTGCCAGCAGCGCAGACTACGAGCAGTACTTC. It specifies CASSADYEQYF.

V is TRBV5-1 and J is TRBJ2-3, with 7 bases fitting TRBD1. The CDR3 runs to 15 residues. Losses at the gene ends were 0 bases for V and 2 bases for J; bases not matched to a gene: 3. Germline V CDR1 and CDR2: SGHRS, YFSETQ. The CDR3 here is CASSLDGTVTDTQYF. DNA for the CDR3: TGCGCCAGCAGCTTGGACGGGACAGTCACAGATACGCAGTATTTT.

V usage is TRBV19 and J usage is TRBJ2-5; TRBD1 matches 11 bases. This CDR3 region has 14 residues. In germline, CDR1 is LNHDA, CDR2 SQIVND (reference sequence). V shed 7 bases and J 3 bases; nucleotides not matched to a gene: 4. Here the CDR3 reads CASTRTGGEETQYF. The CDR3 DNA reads TGTGCCAGTACCAGGACAGGGGGCGAAGAGACCCAGTACTTC.

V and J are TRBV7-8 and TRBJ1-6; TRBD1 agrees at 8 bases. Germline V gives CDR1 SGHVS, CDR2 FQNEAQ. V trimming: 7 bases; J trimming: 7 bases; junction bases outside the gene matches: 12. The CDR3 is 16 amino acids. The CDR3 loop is CASNPRQGAENSPLHF. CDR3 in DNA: TGTGCCAGCAACCCACGCCAGGGGGCAGAAAATTCACCCCTCCACTTT.

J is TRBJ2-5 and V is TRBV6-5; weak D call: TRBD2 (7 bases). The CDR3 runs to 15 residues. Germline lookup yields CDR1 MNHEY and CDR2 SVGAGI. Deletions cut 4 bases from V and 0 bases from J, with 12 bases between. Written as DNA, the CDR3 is TGTGCCAGCAGTTTAGGGGGGGGCCACCAAGAGACCCAGTACTTC. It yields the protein CASSLGGGHQETQYF.

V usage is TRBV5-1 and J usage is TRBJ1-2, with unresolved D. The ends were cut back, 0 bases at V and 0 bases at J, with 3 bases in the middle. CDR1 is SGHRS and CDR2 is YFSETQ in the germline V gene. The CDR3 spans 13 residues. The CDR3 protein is CASSLAANYGYTF. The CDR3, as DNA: TGCGCCAGCAGCTTGGCGGCTAACTATGGCTACACCTTC. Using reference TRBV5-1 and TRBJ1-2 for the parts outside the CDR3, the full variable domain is KAGVTQTPRYLIKTRGQQVTLSCSPISGHRSVSWYQQTPGQGLQFLFEYFSETQRNKGNFPGRFSGRQFSNSRSEMNVSTLELGDSALYLCASSLAANYGYTFGSGTRLTVV.

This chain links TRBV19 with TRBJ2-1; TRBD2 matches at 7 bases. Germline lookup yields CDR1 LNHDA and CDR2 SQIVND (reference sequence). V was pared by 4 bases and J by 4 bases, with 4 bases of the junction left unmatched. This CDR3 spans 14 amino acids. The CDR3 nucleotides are TGTGCCAGTAGTAGCGGGAGTTCATACAATGAGCAGTTCTTC. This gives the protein CASSSGSSYNEQFF.

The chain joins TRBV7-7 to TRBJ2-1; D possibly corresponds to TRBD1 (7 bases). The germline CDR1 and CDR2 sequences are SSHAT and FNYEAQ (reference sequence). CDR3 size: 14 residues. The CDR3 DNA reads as TGTGCTAGCGGAACAGGGGTTTCCGACAATGAGCAGTTCTTC. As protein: CASGTGVSDNEQFF.

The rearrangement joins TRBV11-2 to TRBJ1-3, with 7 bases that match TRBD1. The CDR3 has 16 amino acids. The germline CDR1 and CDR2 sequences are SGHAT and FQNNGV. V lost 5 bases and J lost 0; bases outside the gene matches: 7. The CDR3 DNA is TGTGCCAGCAGCATCAGGGCAGGGGGCTCTGGAAACACCATATATTTT. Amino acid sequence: CASSIRAGGSGNTIYF.

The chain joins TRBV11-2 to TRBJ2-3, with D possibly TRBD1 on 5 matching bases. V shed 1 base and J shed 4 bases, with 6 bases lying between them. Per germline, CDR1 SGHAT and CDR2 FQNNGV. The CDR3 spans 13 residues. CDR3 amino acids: CASSLGGPDTQYF. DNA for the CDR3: TGTGCCAGCAGCTTAGGGGGCCCAGATACGCAGTATTTT.